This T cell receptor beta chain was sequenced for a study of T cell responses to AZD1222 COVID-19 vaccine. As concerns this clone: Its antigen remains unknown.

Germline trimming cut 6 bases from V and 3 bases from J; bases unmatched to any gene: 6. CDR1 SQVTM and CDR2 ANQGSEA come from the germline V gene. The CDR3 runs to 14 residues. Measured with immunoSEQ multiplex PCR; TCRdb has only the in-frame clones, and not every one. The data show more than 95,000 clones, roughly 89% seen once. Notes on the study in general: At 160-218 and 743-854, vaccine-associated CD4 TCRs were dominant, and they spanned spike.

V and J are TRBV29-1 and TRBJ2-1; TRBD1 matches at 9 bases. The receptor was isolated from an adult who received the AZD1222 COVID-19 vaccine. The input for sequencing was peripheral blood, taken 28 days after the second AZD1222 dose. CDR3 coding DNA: TGCAGCGTAAACCGGGACAGGGACTACAATGAGCAGTTCTTC. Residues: CSVNRDRDYNEQFF.